The clone carrying this T cell receptor (beta chain) was counted between two and nine times. Its antigen is as yet unknown. The sample originates from a study of cytomegalovirus exposure and HLA in healthy donors. Overall study: Later analysis reported that the 110 or so validation repertoires shared the platform of the roughly 670 first-cohort repertoires.

TCRdb's table, derived via immunoSEQ multiplex PCR, lists solely in-frame clones and lacks some. This table has a few hundred thousand clones, 86% appearing once. Whole-study findings and limits: Cytomegalovirus association was listed for about 160 TCR beta chains. Per published reports, the classifier diagnosed cytomegalovirus status with high specificity and sensitivity. Across donors, most TCRs were seen rarely, yet some public ones were widespread.

V lost 5 bases and J 7 bases, leaving 9 bases between the germline ends. This CDR3 has 12 amino acids. The germline V gene encodes CDR1 LNHDA and CDR2 SQIVND (reference sequence). Sequences were obtained from PBMCs. The chain has TRBV19 and TRBJ2-1; D perhaps matches TRBD2 (6 bases). This sequence was found in a woman aged 18-35 years in good health and CMV-seronegative. The CDR3 reads CASSLRGNEQFF. CDR3 nucleotide sequence: TGTGCCAGTAGTCTCCGGGGGAATGAGCAGTTCTTC.